The following is a T cell receptor beta chain sequence with its context. This clone was detected once. Its antigen is unknown. No per-base quality is available; no much larger clone lies one base away. In total, fewer than 750 healthy bone marrow donors made up the cohort. At the time of sampling, all cohort members were nominally healthy, though unrecorded immune exposures were likely present. Of the approximately 670 cohort members, approximately 300 had a positive CMV serostatus and about 360 had a negative one, while no CMV serostatus was recorded for the donor. A peripheral blood sample was provided by each donor, and peripheral blood mononuclear cells were used for TCR beta sequencing. The Qiagen DNeasy Blood Extraction Kit was used to extract genomic DNA from the blood cell samples. This entry belongs to a study of cytomegalovirus exposure and HLA in healthy donors (dated by TCRdb to 2016 to 2017). Looking at the study overall: An earlier analysis of some 500 of the donors reported more than 250 Gb of sequence data and around 110 million unique TCR beta sequences from about 200 million T cells. A later analysis re-analyzed previously published TCR beta repertoires from 660 or so donors and added high-resolution HLA genotyping to study TCR occurrence patterns. To predict cytomegalovirus infection status, the study brought together high-throughput TCR immunosequencing, statistical association of individual TCRs with disease status, and machine learning. The study profiled the T cell repertoires of under 850 subjects by immunosequencing and related them to cytomegalovirus serostatus. Among the 398 genotyped donors, approximately 76% belonged to the genetic ancestry cluster associated with self-reported Caucasian donors. Donor age, sex, ethnicity and CMV serostatus were compiled alongside the repertoire data. The number of donors typed differed by locus, with 629-630 for A, B, C, DRB1 and DQB1, around 500 for DQA1, under 610 for DPA1, and some 450 for DPB1. Across 398 genotyped donors of the cohort, an average of approximately 220,000 unique TCR beta nucleotide sequences per donor were sequenced, and 15% to 20% of those sequences were non-productive. Roughly 300 gigabases of sequencing data and some 85 million unique TCR sequences were included in an early release covering roughly 600 HLA-typed donors. The study aimed to test whether cataloging public T cell receptors could reveal signatures of past pathogen exposure. Genome-wide SNP genotypes for about three fifths of the 666 donors were used in a later genetic analysis, which treated that subset as a discovery cohort. An earlier analysis of around 540 of the donors applied high-throughput TCR beta sequencing to assess whether each TCR beta V gene segment acted as functional or pseudogenic. In addition to the first cohort of 650 to 750 subjects, a separate validation cohort of around 110 different subjects was used. In the later analysis, no new phenotypic data were used to find candidate immune exposures; instead, reliance was placed on TCR beta sequences and their occurrence across donors. All discovery cohort repertoires had been generated using a single sequencing platform. Class I and class II HLA loci were covered by the typing at four-digit resolution. Five DR-DQ haplotypes were treated as single units for association and clustering because of strong linkage in the cohort.

Paper-wide results and their limitations: CMV serostatus was the only immune exposure information available for the cohort. The 87-base-pair reads could not distinguish some IMGT-functional V segments, including TRBV6-2 and TRBV6-3, so those segments were excluded. A later analysis associated roughly 17,000 TCR beta sequences with specific HLA alleles at a false discovery rate of 0.05. In the study, around 150 TCR beta chains were listed as associated with cytomegalovirus. The classifier was reported to diagnose cytomegalovirus status with high specificity and sensitivity in both the original cohort and the validation cohort. Linkage disequilibrium might explain the correlated functional status among segregating V segments, but an unknown experimental factor could not be excluded. In a later analysis, most CMV-associated TCR beta chains were found to appear HLA-restricted, with HLA associations seemingly driven largely by CMV exposure. In vitro tests confirmed that three of the cytomegalovirus-associated TCR beta chains recognize cytomegalovirus antigens. A later analysis found that TCR association rates varied across HLA loci, with DRB1 alleles showing the most associated TCRs and HLA-C alleles the fewest. Assigning TCR associations to individual alleles was difficult when HLA alleles, especially DR and DQ, strongly co-occurred. Because HLA typing was missing for some donors at each locus, association tests included only the typed subset. A cluster of highly shared sequence variants was judged likely to represent a technical artifact of the sequencing pipeline. A later analysis found that HLA-associated TCR beta chains were more clonally expanded and had lower generation probabilities than equally common non-associated chains. A further reported finding was that TCR beta sequences accurately predicted the HLA-A and HLA-B alleles for most subjects in the first cohort. The cohort was sequenced for TCR beta chains only, and without alpha or paired-chain data the features that could be detected were limited. Because counts were too low, seventeen rarely observed V segments, including chromosome 9 orphons, were excluded from the earlier analysis of 500 to 700 of the donors. While some public TCRs were present in many individuals, most TCR sequences turned up only very rarely across donors. In a later genetic analysis, a missense DCLRE1C variant was associated with V-gene and J-gene trimming of TCR beta chains, and the association was replicated in an independent cohort. In a later genetic analysis, fewer N-insertions in productive TCRs were reported among donors in an Asian-associated ancestry cluster than the approximately 670-donor mean. According to the authors, the approach could potentially be generalized to other disease states and immunological phenotypes. Sequencing depth was assumed to be roughly uniform across donors in the presence/absence analyses, though that assumption may not hold. An earlier analysis of approximately 570 of the donors showed that most TCR beta V segments appeared in productive rearrangements either about 87% or about 30% of the time, which broadly matched IMGT annotations. Several of the top co-occurrence clusters appeared to be linked to parvovirus B19, influenza, CMV and Epstein-Barr virus, according to a later analysis.

Library method: the immunoSEQ multiplex PCR assay. The multiplex PCR relied on a mix of 60 forward primers for TCR Vbeta segments and 13 reverse primers for TCR Jbeta segments. Amplification of the CDR3 region of rearranged TCR beta genes was performed with a multiplex PCR assay on genomic DNA. On the Illumina HiSeq System, the amplified TCR beta libraries were sequenced as 87-base-pair reads. Per the original workflow: A later analysis counted some 80 million unique TCR beta chains across the 600 to 850 repertoires, and around 9.9 million of these chains were shared by at least two donors. Raw reads were error-corrected and collapsed into unique sequences with a nearest-neighbor algorithm that merged closely related sequences to remove PCR and sequencing errors. To assign V, D and J gene segments, CDR3 sequences were aligned to IMGT reference sequences. For a sequence to be retained, at least a six-nucleotide match to both a V gene segment and a J gene segment was required. Rearrangements were called productive when the CDR3 lacked stop codons and stayed in frame with V and J; all others were non-productive. CDR3 was defined according to IMGT convention as the region running from the second conserved V-encoded cysteine to the conserved J-encoded phenylalanine. In an earlier analysis of approximately 500 of the donors, sequences lacking an unambiguous match to a single V gene segment were excluded. In an earlier analysis of roughly 600 of the donors, a V segment was called functional when productive rearrangements were above 56.7%, and segregating when the standard deviation between donors exceeded 5%. A statistical classification framework was built to diagnose cytomegalovirus status from the catalog of TCR beta chain sequences. A later analysis assigned V and J genes by comparing TCR nucleotide sequences with IMGT/GENE-DB human TR gene sequences. The TCRdist pipeline was used in a later analysis to assign CDR3 sequences and most-parsimonious VDJ recombination scenarios. A later analysis defined each TCR beta chain by its CDR3 amino acid sequence plus V-gene family, and excluded reads lacking a unique V-gene family. To address suspected cross-contamination and a sequencing artifact, a later analysis removed around 600 highly shared, low-generation-probability nucleotide sequences. In a later analysis, a clonal expansion index was calculated for each public chain from normalized within-repertoire ranks of inferred template counts. In a later analysis, generation probabilities were computed with a VDJ recombination model fitted to out-of-frame rearrangements, and the resulting probabilities were checked against IGoR. Hypergeometric tests were used in a later analysis to score TCR-TCR, TCR-HLA and TCR-CMV co-occurrence, with a repertoire-size bias correction applied to the TCR pairs. A later analysis estimated false discovery rates by permuting HLA or CMV assignments 20 times. In a later analysis, co-occurring TCRs were grouped using DBSCAN, with TCRdist sequence similarity added in when clustering inside HLA-allele-positive subsets. Co-occurrence clustering excluded repertoires with fewer than 30,000 or more than 120,000 public chains, plus five with anomalous nucleotide sharing. The source is immuneACCESS, and TCRdb retained only in-frame sequences with V and J called. Part of the clones is not carried over; for the studies checked, unresolved V genes explain less than half of this, and the remainder is unexplained. V and J calls and clone size are as listed in that table; D and trimming were resolved from the DNA. The sample contains 120,000 or so clones, 65% to 80% of them found a single time. The top ten hold about 0.94% of the sample.

The germline V gene sets CDR1 to SQVTM and CDR2 to ANQGSEA. V and J lose 6 bases and 6 bases, and a span of 14 bases separates them. The CDR3 contains 12 residues, cysteine and phenylalanine counted. The entry retains the CDR3 DNA only, 36 bases that are in frame from base 1. The origin of this receptor is a human donor in good health. The sequenced sample consisted of PBMCs. The chain joins TRBV29-1 to TRBJ1-2; matching of 5 bases hints at TRBD1 as the D gene. The CDR3 corresponds to CSVKVGGDGYTF. The DNA reads as follows: TGCAGCGTGAAGGTCGGGGGGGATGGCTACACCTTC.